The TCR beta chain described here comes from a study of radiotherapy plus CTLA-4 blockade in lung cancer. Study-wide context: Objective responses were documented in roughly 20% of patients, with disease control in just over 30%.

As for this clone: Its target is not known.

Study-wide points: After treatment with radiotherapy plus ipilimumab, TCR clones that came from the tumor expanded in blood. Response, reportedly, was best predicted by interferon-beta along with early blood T cell clone dynamics.

Sequencing was performed with immunoSEQ multiplex PCR; in TCRdb, only in-frame clones are kept and a portion is missing. Here the sample spans tens of thousands of clones, 65% to 85% being singletons. With ipilimumab providing CTLA-4 blockade, focal radiation was administered to patients who had chemo-refractory metastatic non-small-cell lung cancer. Looked up from germline, CDR1 is SEHNR and CDR2 is FQNEAQ (reference sequence). V lost 2 bases and J 1 base, leaving 15 bases between the germline ends. The CDR3 is 16 residues long. The sequencing used peripheral blood, collected from a patient treated with radiotherapy plus ipilimumab. V usage is TRBV7-9 and J usage is TRBJ2-7; no reliable D call. The clonotype comes from a human donor with non-small cell lung cancer who had stable disease on radiotherapy plus ipilimumab. Written as DNA, the CDR3 is TGTGCCAGCAGCTTACTTCCTTCCCCCCGTTCCTACGAGCAGTACTTC. Protein product: CASSLLPSPRSYEQYF.